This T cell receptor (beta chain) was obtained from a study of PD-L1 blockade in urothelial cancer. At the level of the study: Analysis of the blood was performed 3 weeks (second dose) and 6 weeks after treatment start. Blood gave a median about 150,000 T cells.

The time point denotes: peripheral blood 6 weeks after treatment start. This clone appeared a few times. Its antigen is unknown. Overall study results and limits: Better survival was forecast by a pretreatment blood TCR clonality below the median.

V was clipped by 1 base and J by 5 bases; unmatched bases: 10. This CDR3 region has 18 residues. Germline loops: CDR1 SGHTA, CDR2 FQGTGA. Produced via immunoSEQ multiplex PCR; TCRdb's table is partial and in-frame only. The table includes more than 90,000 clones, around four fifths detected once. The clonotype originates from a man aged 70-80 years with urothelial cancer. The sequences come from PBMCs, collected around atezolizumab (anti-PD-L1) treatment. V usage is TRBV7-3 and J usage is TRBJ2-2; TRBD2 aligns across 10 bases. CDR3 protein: CASSLRGLAGVKTGELFF. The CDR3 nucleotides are TGTGCCAGCAGCTTAAGAGGCCTAGCGGGAGTTAAGACCGGGGAGCTGTTTTTT.